This TCR beta chain is from a study of blood T cell repertoires in COVID-19. Study-wide background: PBMCs, B-cell-depleted T cells, or T cells provided the cDNA or gDNA that made up the material.

CDR1 and CDR2 (germline): MNHEY, SVGAGI. The ends lost 7 bases at V and 6 bases at J; junction bases unmatched: 6. CDR3 size: 13 residues. Method: immunoSEQ multiplex PCR; TCRdb's copy keeps in-frame clones and lacks some. The sample yields tens of thousands of clones, roughly 80% seen once. Participant ages covered about 18 to 90 years across 25 or so US areas. Cohort placement rested on clinical history that participants reported themselves. The chain has TRBV6-5 and TRBJ2-7; 10 bases are a match to TRBD1. Sequencing was performed on PBMCs or T cells enriched from blood (not recorded which). This receptor was taken from a middle-aged woman with acute COVID-19. The CDR3 reads CASKSGQGGEQYV. The CDR3 bases are TGTGCCAGCAAGTCCGGACAGGGGGGCGAGCAGTACGTC.